This is a list of T cell receptor beta chains from one sample in a study of control samples from healthy donors and cancer patients. Measured with immunoSEQ multiplex PCR; TCRdb has only the in-frame clones, and not every one. The sample shows about 94,000 clones, less than 95% of them seen only once. The specimen was blood. The receptor source for this set is a woman aged 18-29 years in good health. The CDR3 runs from the conserved cysteine through the conserved F or W. A D gene is named only where the DNA matches it firmly. Size is stated for part of the rows, as once, few or many counts, or as a class when the clone is expanded.

>TRBJ2-3|TRBV2|NA|NA
TGTGCCAGCAGTTGGGGACAACGGAGCACAGATACGCAGTATTTT
CASSWGQRSTDTQYF
>TRBJ2-7|TRBV27|NA|few
TGTGCCAGCAGTTTATCGATAGGCAGGTCCTACGAGCAGTACTTC
CASSLSIGRSYEQYF
>TRBJ1-4|TRBV27|NA|NA
TGTGCCAGCAGTTTAGGGTGGGGGGCTAATGAAAAACTGTTTTTT
CASSLGWGANEKLFF
>TRBJ1-1|TRBV11-2|NA|NA
TGTGCCAGCAGCTCGATAGGGGTGGACACTGAAGCTTTCTTT
CASSSIGVDTEAFF
>TRBJ1-1|TRBV9|NA|NA
TGTGCCAGCAGCCCTAGCCAGGGGTCCACTGAAGCTTTCTTT
CASSPSQGSTEAFF
>TRBJ1-6|TRBV4-1|TRBD1|NA
TGCGCCAGCAGCCAAGATGGACAGGGGAGGCCTAATTCACCCCTCCACTTT
CASSQDGQGRPNSPLHF
>TRBJ2-3|TRBV28|TRBD1|NA
TGTGCCAGCAGTTTGGGCAGGGGGACGGATACGCAGTATTTT
CASSLGRGTDTQYF
>TRBJ1-1|TRBV24-1|TRBD1|once
TGTGCCACCAGTAACTCTGGGACAGGGGGCACTGAAGCTTTCTTT
CATSNSGTGGTEAFF
>TRBJ2-5|TRBV6-5|NA|NA
TGTGCCAGCAGCCCCCAGCGGGAAGAGACCCAGTACTTC
CASSPQREETQYF
>TRBJ2-1|TRBV6-5|NA|few
TGTGCCAGCAGTCTACAGGAACACAATGAGCAGTTCTTC
CASSLQEHNEQFF
>TRBJ2-1|TRBV7-9|TRBD2|NA
TGTGCCAGCAGCAGCCTAGGGGTGTCGCGGGGAGGGTTTTCCTACAATGAGCAGTTCTTC
CASSSLGVSRGGFSYNEQFF
>TRBJ1-4|TRBV4-2|NA|NA
TGTGCCAGCAGCCAAGATCGGGGGGCGGCTAATGAAAAACTGTTTTTT
CASSQDRGAANEKLFF
>TRBJ2-5|TRBV5-1|TRBD1|NA
TGCGCCAGCAGCTTGGCTGGGGACAGACGAGGGGAAGAGACCCAGTACTTC
CASSLAGDRRGEETQYF
>TRBJ2-1|TRBV5-1|TRBD2|NA
TGCGCCAGCAGCTCCTGGACTAGCGGCTCCTACAATGAGCAGTTCTTC
CASSSWTSGSYNEQFF
>TRBJ2-3|TRBV5-4|NA|NA
TGTGCCAGCAGCTTCCCGGGAGTAGCAGATACGCAGTATTTT
CASSFPGVADTQYF
>TRBJ1-5|TRBV27|NA|NA
TGTGCCAGCAGTTTTGTGCCCTCAGGGCGCAATCAGCCCCAGCATTTT
CASSFVPSGRNQPQHF
>TRBJ1-1|TRBV6-5|TRBD1|NA
TGTGCCAGCAGTAGGACAGGGAGCACTGAAGCTTTCTTT
CASSRTGSTEAFF
>TRBJ2-4|TRBV25-1|NA|NA
TGTGCCAGCAGTGGACACTCTGGAAACATTCAGTACTTC
CASSGHSGNIQYF
>TRBJ2-3|TRBV6-1|TRBD2|NA
TGTGCCAGCAGTGAAATAACGGGAGGGCGCGGCACAGATACGCAGTATTTT
CASSEITGGRGTDTQYF
>TRBJ2-3|TRBV19|NA|NA
TGTGCCAGTGGGGTGGGGAGCTACACAGATACGCAGTATTTT
CASGVGSYTDTQYF
>TRBJ1-2|TRBV5-4|NA|NA
TGTGCCAGCAGCTGGAGGGGGGAGCCCTATGGCTACACCTTC
CASSWRGEPYGYTF
>TRBJ1-2|TRBV12-5|NA|NA
TGTGCTAGTGGACAACAGGGTAACTATGGCTACACCTTC
CASGQQGNYGYTF
>TRBJ2-3|TRBV7-9|NA|NA
TGTGCCAGTAGCTTGGATGGGGGCACAGATACGCAGTATTTT
CASSLDGGTDTQYF
>TRBJ1-3|TRBV6-1|NA|NA
TGTGCCAGCAGTGAAGGGCAGGGAATAGGTAACACCATATATTTT
CASSEGQGIGNTIYF
>TRBJ1-2|TRBV5-1|NA|NA
TGCGCCAGCAGCCCCGAAGACGGTGGCTACACCTTC
CASSPEDGGYTF
>TRBJ1-6|TRBV5-6|NA|NA
TGTGCCAGCAAGGGGACCCATAATTCACCCCTCCACTTT
CASKGTHNSPLHF
>TRBJ1-2|TRBV5-6|NA|once
TGTGCCAGCAGTTTCCGACACGGCCCTAGTGGCTACACCTTC
CASSFRHGPSGYTF
>TRBJ1-2|TRBV3-1/TRBV3-2|TRBD1|NA
TGTGCCAGCAGCCAAACAGGGGGGACACAGAACTATGGCTACACCTTC
CASSQTGGTQNYGYTF
>TRBJ2-7|TRBV18|TRBD1|NA
TGTGCCAGCTCACCAGGGACAGGGAACTACGAGCAGTACTTC
CASSPGTGNYEQYF
>TRBJ1-2|TRBV3-1/TRBV3-2|TRBD1|NA
TGTGCCAGCAGCCTCCGGACAGGGCCTAACTATGGCTACACCTTC
CASSLRTGPNYGYTF
>TRBJ1-2|TRBV5-6|NA|NA
TGTGCCAGCAGCCGATCCGGGGGGTCTAGTGGCTACACCTTC
CASSRSGGSSGYTF
>TRBJ1-4|TRBV19|NA|NA
TGTGCCAGTAGACTGTCCCGGGCGACGGATGAAAAACTGTTTTTT
CASRLSRATDEKLFF
>TRBJ1-2|TRBV5-4|NA|NA
TGTGCCAGCAGCCCCGGTGGGGGCCAGGGATGGTTAGATGGCTACACCTTC
CASSPGGGQGWLDGYTF
>TRBJ2-3|TRBV13|TRBD2|once
TGTGCCAGCAGCTCGGGACTAGTTTCTTGGGATTTT
CASSSGLVSWDF
>TRBJ2-5|TRBV18|NA|NA
TGTGCCAGCTCACAGGACAGCCAAGAGACCCAGTACTTC
CASSQDSQETQYF
>TRBJ2-4|TRBV9|NA|NA
TGTGCCAGCAGCGTAGGGGGGGCCCTAGCCAAAAACATTCAGTACTTC
CASSVGGALAKNIQYF
>TRBJ2-7|TRBV10-3|TRBD1|NA
TGTGCCATCAGCGGACAGGCCATCTCCTACGAGCAGTACTTC
CAISGQAISYEQYF
>TRBJ1-3|TRBV4-1|NA|NA
TGCGCCAGCAGCCAAGCGGGCGATGGAAACACCATATATTTT
CASSQAGDGNTIYF
>TRBJ2-6|TRBV6-6|NA|once
TGTGCCAGCAGCTATTCAAGGGAGGTCCTGACTTTC
CASSYSREVLTF
>TRBJ2-3|TRBV2|NA|once
TGTGCCAGCAGTCTCGCCGGGCTAGCCAAAGTAGATACGCAGTATTTT
CASSLAGLAKVDTQYF
>TRBJ1-1|TRBV23-1|NA|NA
TGCGCCAGCAGTCAAAAAAAGGAAAGACCGAACACTGAAGCTTTCTTT
CASSQKKERPNTEAFF
>TRBJ1-1|TRBV5-1|NA|NA
TGCGCCAGCAGCTTGGTACCAGGGAGGATATCTGAAGCTTTCTTT
CASSLVPGRISEAFF
>TRBJ1-5|TRBV4-1|NA|NA
TGCGCCAGCAGCCAAGACGGGTCGGGACGGGGAAATCAGCCCCAGCATTTT
CASSQDGSGRGNQPQHF
>TRBJ2-6|TRBV4-2|NA|NA
TGTGCCAGCAGCCAGACAGGGGACTACTCTGGGGCCAACGTCCTGACTTTC
CASSQTGDYSGANVLTF
>TRBJ1-1|TRBV4-1|NA|NA
TGCGCCAGCAGTCAAGATTCGGCAGGAGGCCCGAACACTGAAGCTTTCTTT
CASSQDSAGGPNTEAFF
>TRBJ2-1|TRBV12-5|TRBD2|NA
TGTGCTAGTGGTTTTCACCCCTCAGCGGGGGTCTACAATGAGCAGTTCTTC
CASGFHPSAGVYNEQFF
>TRBJ2-3|TRBV4-2|TRBD2|NA
TGTGCCAGCAGCCAAATGACTAGCGGGGGGGCGGGGCAGGCGACGCAGTATTTT
CASSQMTSGGAGQATQYF
>TRBJ1-2|TRBV7-2|TRBD1|NA
TGTGCCAGCAGCTTAGTAGACAGGGGGTCTCAAAACTATGGCTACACCTTC
CASSLVDRGSQNYGYTF
>TRBJ2-3|TRBV10-3|TRBD2|NA
TGTGCCATCAAACCCAGTAGCGGGGGGGCCGGGGGCACAGATACGCAGTATTTT
CAIKPSSGGAGGTDTQYF
>TRBJ2-5|TRBV20-1|NA|NA
TGCAGTGCTAGACCGTTAGAGACCCAGTACTTC
CSARPLETQYF
>TRBJ1-1|TRBV2|NA|NA
TGTGCCAGCAGCGGATACACTGAAGCTTTCTTT
CASSGYTEAFF
>TRBJ2-2|TRBV2|NA|NA
TGTGCCAGCAGAATGGGGGTAGGCACCGGGGAGCTGTTTTTT
CASRMGVGTGELFF
>TRBJ2-5|TRBV6-5|TRBD2|NA
TGTGCCAGCAGTTTAAGCGGGGCCGAGACCCAGTACTTC
CASSLSGAETQYF
>TRBJ1-5|TRBV6-1|NA|NA
TGTGCCAGCAGTGATGGGCAGGTGAGGAATCAGCCCCAGCATTTT
CASSDGQVRNQPQHF
>TRBJ2-1|TRBV13|NA|NA
TGTGCCTCCGGAGCGGCTCTCGACGGAAGGCAGTTCTTC
CASGAALDGRQFF
>TRBJ2-7|TRBV20-1|TRBD2|NA
TGCAGTGCTAGTCTTAGCGGGGGCCCCGAGCAGTACTTC
CSASLSGGPEQYF
>TRBJ2-7|TRBV7-6|NA|NA
TGTGCCAGCAGCTTAGCGATAGGGCTCGTGGGCGAGCAGTACTTC
CASSLAIGLVGEQYF
>TRBJ2-1|TRBV5-1|TRBD2|NA
TGCGCCAGCAGCTTGGCCCCTAGCGGGGGCCCGAAGGAGCAGTTCTTC
CASSLAPSGGPKEQFF
>TRBJ1-6|TRBV11-3|NA|NA
TGTGCCAGCAGCTTAGATGTAGGTTCACCCCTCCACTTT
CASSLDVGSPLHF